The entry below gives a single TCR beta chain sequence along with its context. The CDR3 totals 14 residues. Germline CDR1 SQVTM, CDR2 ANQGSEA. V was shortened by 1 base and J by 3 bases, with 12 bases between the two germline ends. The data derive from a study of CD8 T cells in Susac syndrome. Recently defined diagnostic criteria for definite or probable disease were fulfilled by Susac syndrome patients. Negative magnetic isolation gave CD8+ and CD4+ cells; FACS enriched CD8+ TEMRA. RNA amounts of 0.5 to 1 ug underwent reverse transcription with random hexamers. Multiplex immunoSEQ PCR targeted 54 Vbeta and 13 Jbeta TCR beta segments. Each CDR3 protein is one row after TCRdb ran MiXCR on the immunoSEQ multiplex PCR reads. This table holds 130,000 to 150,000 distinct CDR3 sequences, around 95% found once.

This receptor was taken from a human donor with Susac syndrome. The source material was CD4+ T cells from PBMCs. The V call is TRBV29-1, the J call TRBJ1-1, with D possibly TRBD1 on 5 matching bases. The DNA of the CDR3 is TGCAGCGTTGAAGTGGCAGGGAGTTACACTGAAGCTTTCTTT. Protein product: CSVEVAGSYTEAFF.